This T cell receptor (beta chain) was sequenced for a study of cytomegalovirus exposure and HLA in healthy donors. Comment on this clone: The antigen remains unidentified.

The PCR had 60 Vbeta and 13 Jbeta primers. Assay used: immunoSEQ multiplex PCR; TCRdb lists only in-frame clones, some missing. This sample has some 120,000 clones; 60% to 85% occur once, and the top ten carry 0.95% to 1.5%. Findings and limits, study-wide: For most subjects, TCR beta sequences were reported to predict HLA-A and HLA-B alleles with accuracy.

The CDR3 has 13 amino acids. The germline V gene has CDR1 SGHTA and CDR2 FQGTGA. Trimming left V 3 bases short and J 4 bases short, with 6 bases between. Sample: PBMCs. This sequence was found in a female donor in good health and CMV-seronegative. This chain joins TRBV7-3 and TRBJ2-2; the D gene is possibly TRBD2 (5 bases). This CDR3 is CASSFGSTGELFF. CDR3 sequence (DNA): TGTGCCAGCAGCTTTGGGAGCACCGGGGAGCTGTTTTTT.